The entry below describes one T cell receptor beta chain. This sample stems from a study of blood T cell repertoires in COVID-19. The wider study: From the United States, Italy and Spain came samples of acute and convalescent COVID-19. PBMCs, B-cell-depleted T cells, or T cells provided the cDNA or gDNA that made up the material.

V was pared by 0 bases and J by 8 bases, with 7 bases of the junction left unmatched. Germline V gene data show CDR1 as SGHAT and CDR2 as FQNNGV. This CDR3 contains 16 residues. As originally analysed: From reference gene primer amplification, estimates of nucleated cell counts were derived. Measured with immunoSEQ multiplex PCR; TCRdb has only the in-frame clones, and not every one. V, J and clone size are those of that table, while D and trimming were read from the DNA. This table holds 30,000 to 45,000 clones, roughly 88% found once. The TCR sequence derives from a woman in her seventies with active COVID-19. The chain employs TRBV11-2 and TRBJ2-1; 10 bases align to TRBD1. The sample comprised peripheral blood. CDR3 in amino acids: CASSLDPTTGGDEQFF. The CDR3 region has the DNA TGTGCCAGCAGCTTAGACCCCACGACAGGGGGCGATGAGCAGTTCTTC. The full variable domain, in which reference TRBV11-2 and TRBJ2-1 provide the parts outside the CDR3, is EAGVAQSPRYKIIEKRQSVAFWCNPISGHATLYWYQQILGQGPKLLIQFQNNGVVDDSQLPKDRFSAERLKGVDSTLKIQPAKLEDSAVYLCASSLDPTTGGDEQFFGPGTRLTVL.